A selection of T cell receptor beta chains follows, all from one sample in a study of T cell clones after liver transplantation. Here immunoSEQ multiplex PCR was the method, and the copy in TCRdb shows in-frame clones only, minus some. The top ten hold 0.83% of the sample, which has roughly 120,000 clones, 90% seen once. This specimen was CD4+ T cells from blood, taken 12 months after liver transplant. Receptor source: a human patient who received a liver transplant. Part of the T cell pool may stem from the graft donor. Both conserved end residues are part of each CDR3. A D gene is named only where the DNA matches it firmly. The listing skips clone size in some rows; elsewhere it reads once, few, many or a size class.

j_gene: TRBJ1-2
len: 15
d_gene: TRBD1
abundance: -
v_gene: TRBV6-1
CDR3nt: TGTGCCAGCAGTGAAGTTCGGACAGGGCGGGATGGCTACACCTTC
CDR3aa: CASSEVRTGRDGYTF

j_gene: TRBJ2-1
len: 14
d_gene: -
abundance: -
v_gene: TRBV19
CDR3nt: TGTGCCAGTAGTATAGGGTCGGTTCGAAATGAGCAGTTCTTC
CDR3aa: CASSIGSVRNEQFF

j_gene: TRBJ1-3
len: 16
d_gene: TRBD1
abundance: -
v_gene: TRBV2
CDR3nt: TGTGCCAGCAGTTCCGGCGAGACAGGGGGCGGAAACACCATATATTTT
CDR3aa: CASSSGETGGGNTIYF

j_gene: TRBJ2-7
len: 14
d_gene: TRBD1
abundance: -
v_gene: TRBV7-2
CDR3nt: TGTGCCAGCAGCCGATTCCAGGGGGCTTACGAGCAGTACTTC
CDR3aa: CASSRFQGAYEQYF

j_gene: TRBJ2-7
len: 14
d_gene: TRBD2
abundance: -
v_gene: TRBV29-1
CDR3nt: TGCAGCGTTGATAGCGGGAGGGACGCCTACGAGCAGTACTTC
CDR3aa: CSVDSGRDAYEQYF

j_gene: TRBJ2-7
len: 13
d_gene: -
abundance: -
v_gene: TRBV2
CDR3nt: TGTGCCAGCGGCCGGGACTCGCTCTACGAGCAGTACTTC
CDR3aa: CASGRDSLYEQYF

j_gene: TRBJ1-4
len: 14
d_gene: TRBD1
abundance: -
v_gene: TRBV7-9
CDR3nt: TGTGCCAGCAGCTTGGACAGGGGGCGGGAAAAACTGTTTTTT
CDR3aa: CASSLDRGREKLFF

j_gene: TRBJ1-1
len: 14
d_gene: -
abundance: -
v_gene: TRBV5-1
CDR3nt: TGCGCCAGCAGCTTGGCAAGCATGAACACTGAAGCTTTCTTT
CDR3aa: CASSLASMNTEAFF

j_gene: TRBJ2-7
len: 13
d_gene: -
abundance: -
v_gene: TRBV7-2
CDR3nt: TGTGCCAGCAGCTTTTCCAGGGAATACGAGCAGTACTTC
CDR3aa: CASSFSREYEQYF

j_gene: TRBJ2-7
len: 13
d_gene: -
abundance: -
v_gene: TRBV4-2
CDR3nt: TGTGCCAGCAGCCAACTAGGTTCTGGCGAGCAGTACTTC
CDR3aa: CASSQLGSGEQYF

j_gene: TRBJ1-1
len: 13
d_gene: -
abundance: once
v_gene: TRBV19
CDR3nt: TGTGCCAGTAGCGAAGGGGGGTACACTGAAGCTTTCTTT
CDR3aa: CASSEGGYTEAFF

j_gene: TRBJ1-5
len: 15
d_gene: -
abundance: -
v_gene: TRBV7-2
CDR3nt: TGTGCCAGCAGCTTAACCGGGGGGAGCAATCAGCCCCAGCATTTT
CDR3aa: CASSLTGGSNQPQHF

j_gene: TRBJ1-5
len: 18
d_gene: -
abundance: -
v_gene: TRBV2
CDR3nt: TGTGCCAGCAGTGAAGCGCGTCAGGGGTGGGATGGCAATCAGCCCCAGCATTTT
CDR3aa: CASSEARQGWDGNQPQHF

j_gene: TRBJ2-7
len: 15
d_gene: -
abundance: -
v_gene: TRBV5-4
CDR3nt: TGTGCCAGCAGCGGGACTGGAAGAGCAGCCTACGAGCAGTACTTC
CDR3aa: CASSGTGRAAYEQYF

j_gene: TRBJ2-7
len: 14
d_gene: -
abundance: -
v_gene: TRBV28
CDR3nt: TGTGCCAGCAGTTTCAGGGGTCGGTTCTACGAGCAGTACTTC
CDR3aa: CASSFRGRFYEQYF

j_gene: TRBJ2-2
len: 14
d_gene: -
abundance: -
v_gene: TRBV13
CDR3nt: TGTGCCAGCAGCTTAGGAATAGCCGGCGGGGAGCTGTTTTTT
CDR3aa: CASSLGIAGGELFF

j_gene: TRBJ2-3
len: 15
d_gene: TRBD2
abundance: -
v_gene: TRBV27
CDR3nt: TGTGCCAGCAGTTTGGCTAGCGGGAGTGGGGATACGCAGTATTTT
CDR3aa: CASSLASGSGDTQYF

j_gene: TRBJ2-7
len: 14
d_gene: -
abundance: -
v_gene: TRBV6-5
CDR3nt: TGTGCCAGCAGCTTCTCGAGGACGGCTGGCGAGCAGTACTTC
CDR3aa: CASSFSRTAGEQYF

j_gene: TRBJ2-1
len: 15
d_gene: -
abundance: -
v_gene: TRBV5-1
CDR3nt: TGCGCCAGCAGCTTGGACGGGAGAGGGCATAATGAGCAGTTCTTC
CDR3aa: CASSLDGRGHNEQFF

j_gene: TRBJ2-7
len: 14
d_gene: -
abundance: -
v_gene: TRBV5-6
CDR3nt: TGTGCCAGTGGGCGAGGGTTGAGCTCCTACGAGCAGTACTTC
CDR3aa: CASGRGLSSYEQYF

j_gene: TRBJ1-5
len: 14
d_gene: -
abundance: once
v_gene: TRBV18
CDR3nt: TGTGCCAGCTCACCATCTCACGGAGATCAGCCCCAGCATTTT
CDR3aa: CASSPSHGDQPQHF

j_gene: TRBJ2-1
len: 17
d_gene: TRBD2
abundance: -
v_gene: TRBV9
CDR3nt: TGTGCCAGCAGCGTAGGAGTTAGCGGGAGGGGTTACAATGAGCAGTTCTTC
CDR3aa: CASSVGVSGRGYNEQFF

j_gene: TRBJ2-5
len: 14
d_gene: TRBD1
abundance: -
v_gene: TRBV5-1
CDR3nt: TGCGCCAGCAGCTGGGACAGGGCGGCAGAGACCCAGTACTTC
CDR3aa: CASSWDRAAETQYF

j_gene: TRBJ2-1
len: 19
d_gene: TRBD2
abundance: -
v_gene: TRBV28
CDR3nt: TGTGCCAGCAGTTCTACCTCGGGACTAGCGGGAGGGAGGTACAATGAGCAGTTCTTC
CDR3aa: CASSSTSGLAGGRYNEQFF

j_gene: TRBJ2-3
len: 12
d_gene: TRBD2
abundance: -
v_gene: TRBV10-3
CDR3nt: TGTGCCAACGGGAGGGGCACAGATACGCAGTATTTT
CDR3aa: CANGRGTDTQYF

j_gene: TRBJ1-1
len: 14
d_gene: -
abundance: -
v_gene: TRBV29-1
CDR3nt: TGCAGCGTTGAAGATCGGGTCAGGCGCACTGAAGCTTTCTTT
CDR3aa: CSVEDRVRRTEAFF

j_gene: TRBJ2-1
len: 18
d_gene: TRBD2
abundance: once
v_gene: TRBV13
CDR3nt: TGTGCCAGCAGCGCCCGGACTAGCGGGAGGTCCTCCTACAATGAGCAGTTCTTC
CDR3aa: CASSARTSGRSSYNEQFF

j_gene: TRBJ2-6
len: 16
d_gene: -
abundance: -
v_gene: TRBV4-1
CDR3nt: TGCGCCAGCAGCCAAGGGGGCCACTCTGGGGCCAACGTCCTGACTTTC
CDR3aa: CASSQGGHSGANVLTF

j_gene: TRBJ2-7
len: 14
d_gene: TRBD1
abundance: -
v_gene: TRBV5-1
CDR3nt: TGCGCCAGCAGCAGCATGACAGGGGTATACGAGCAGTACTTC
CDR3aa: CASSSMTGVYEQYF

j_gene: TRBJ2-1
len: 14
d_gene: TRBD2
abundance: -
v_gene: TRBV28
CDR3nt: TGTGCCAGCAGTTCACCGGGACTAGGTCTTGAGCAGTTCTTC
CDR3aa: CASSSPGLGLEQFF

j_gene: TRBJ1-5
len: 15
d_gene: -
abundance: -
v_gene: TRBV30
CDR3nt: TGTGCCTGGAGTACCCTGGGGACACCCAATCAGCCCCAGCATTTT
CDR3aa: CAWSTLGTPNQPQHF

j_gene: TRBJ2-3
len: 14
d_gene: -
abundance: -
v_gene: TRBV6-4
CDR3nt: TGTGCCAGCAGTGAAATTGCGGGCGCAGATACGCAGTATTTT
CDR3aa: CASSEIAGADTQYF

j_gene: TRBJ2-2
len: 14
d_gene: TRBD1
abundance: -
v_gene: TRBV6-1
CDR3nt: TGTGCCACCGGGACAGGGGCAAACACCGGGGAGCTGTTTTTT
CDR3aa: CATGTGANTGELFF